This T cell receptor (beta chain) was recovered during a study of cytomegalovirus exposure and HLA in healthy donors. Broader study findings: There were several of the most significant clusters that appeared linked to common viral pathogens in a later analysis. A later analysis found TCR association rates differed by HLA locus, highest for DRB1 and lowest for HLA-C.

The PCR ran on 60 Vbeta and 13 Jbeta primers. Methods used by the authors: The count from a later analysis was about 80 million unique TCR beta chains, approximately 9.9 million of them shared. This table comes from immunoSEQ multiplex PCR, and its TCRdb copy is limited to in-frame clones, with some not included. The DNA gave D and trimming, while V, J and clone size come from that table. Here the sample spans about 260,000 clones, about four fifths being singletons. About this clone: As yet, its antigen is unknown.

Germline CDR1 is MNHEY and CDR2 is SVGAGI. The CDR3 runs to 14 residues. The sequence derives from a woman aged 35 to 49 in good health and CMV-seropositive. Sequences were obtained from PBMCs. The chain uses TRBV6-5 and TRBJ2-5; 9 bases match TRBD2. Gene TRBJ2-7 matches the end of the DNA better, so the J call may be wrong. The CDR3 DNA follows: TGTGCCAGCAGTTATAGCGGGGGACTCTACGAGCAGTACTTC. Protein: CASSYSGGLYEQYF.